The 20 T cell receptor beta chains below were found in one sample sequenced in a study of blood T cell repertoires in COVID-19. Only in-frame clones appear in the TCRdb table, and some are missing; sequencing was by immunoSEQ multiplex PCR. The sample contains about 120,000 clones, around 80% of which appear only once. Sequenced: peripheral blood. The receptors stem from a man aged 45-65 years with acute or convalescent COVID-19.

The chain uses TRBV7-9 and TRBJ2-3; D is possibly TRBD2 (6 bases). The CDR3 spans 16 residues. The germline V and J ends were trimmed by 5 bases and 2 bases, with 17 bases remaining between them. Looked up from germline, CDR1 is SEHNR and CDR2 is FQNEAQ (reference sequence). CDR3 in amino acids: CASSPPTRFATDTQYF. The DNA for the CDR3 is TGTGCCAGCAGCCCGCCGACTAGATTTGCCACAGATACGCAGTATTTT.

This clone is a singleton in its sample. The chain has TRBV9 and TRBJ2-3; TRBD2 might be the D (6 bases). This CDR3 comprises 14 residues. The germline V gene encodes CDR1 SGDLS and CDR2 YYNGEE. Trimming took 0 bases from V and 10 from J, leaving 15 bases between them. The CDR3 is CASSVERGTGAQYF. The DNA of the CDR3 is TGTGCCAGCAGCGTAGAGAGGGGCACGGGGGCGCAGTATTTT.

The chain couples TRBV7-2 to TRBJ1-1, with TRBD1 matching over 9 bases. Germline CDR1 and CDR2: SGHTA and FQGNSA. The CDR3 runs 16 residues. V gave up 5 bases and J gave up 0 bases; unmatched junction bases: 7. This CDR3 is CASSQGTGLVNTEAFF. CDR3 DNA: TGTGCCAGCAGCCAAGGGACAGGGTTGGTGAACACTGAAGCTTTCTTT.

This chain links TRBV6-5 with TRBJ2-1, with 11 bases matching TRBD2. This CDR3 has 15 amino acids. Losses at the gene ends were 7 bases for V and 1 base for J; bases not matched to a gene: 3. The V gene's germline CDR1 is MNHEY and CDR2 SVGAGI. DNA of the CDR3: TGTGCCAGCAAGGCTAGCGGGGGGTCCTACAATGAGCAGTTCTTC. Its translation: CASKASGGSYNEQFF.

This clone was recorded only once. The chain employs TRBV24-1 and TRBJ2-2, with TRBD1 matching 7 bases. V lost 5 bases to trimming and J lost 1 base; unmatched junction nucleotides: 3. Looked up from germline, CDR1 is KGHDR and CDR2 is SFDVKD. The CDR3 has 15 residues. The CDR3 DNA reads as TGTGCCACCAGTGCCCGGACAGGGAACACCGGGGAGCTGTTTTTT. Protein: CATSARTGNTGELFF.

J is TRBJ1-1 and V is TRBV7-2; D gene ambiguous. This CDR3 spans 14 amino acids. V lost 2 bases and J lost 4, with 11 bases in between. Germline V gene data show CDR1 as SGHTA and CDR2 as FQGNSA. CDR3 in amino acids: CASSLTYHGTEAFF. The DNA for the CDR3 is TGTGCCAGCAGCTTAACCTACCACGGCACTGAAGCTTTCTTT.

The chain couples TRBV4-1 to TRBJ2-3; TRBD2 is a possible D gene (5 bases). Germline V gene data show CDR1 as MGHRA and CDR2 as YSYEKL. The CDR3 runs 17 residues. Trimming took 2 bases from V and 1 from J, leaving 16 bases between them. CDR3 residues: CASSQQPRRLRTDTQYF. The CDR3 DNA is TGCGCCAGCAGCCAACAGCCTCGGAGGCTCCGCACAGATACGCAGTATTTT.

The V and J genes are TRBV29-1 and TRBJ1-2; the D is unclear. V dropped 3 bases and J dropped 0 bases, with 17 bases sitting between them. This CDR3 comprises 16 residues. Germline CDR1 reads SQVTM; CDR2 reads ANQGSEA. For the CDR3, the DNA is TGCAGCGTTGACGCCTGGGCCGGGGAAGCTAACTATGGCTACACCTTC. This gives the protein CSVDAWAGEANYGYTF.

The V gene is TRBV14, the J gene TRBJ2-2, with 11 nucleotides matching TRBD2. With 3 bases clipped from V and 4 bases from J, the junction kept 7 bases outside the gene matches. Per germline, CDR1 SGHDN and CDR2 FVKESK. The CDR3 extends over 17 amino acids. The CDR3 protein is CASSHLTSGSPTGELFF. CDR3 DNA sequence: TGTGCCAGCAGCCACCTCACTAGCGGGAGCCCCACCGGGGAGCTGTTTTTT.

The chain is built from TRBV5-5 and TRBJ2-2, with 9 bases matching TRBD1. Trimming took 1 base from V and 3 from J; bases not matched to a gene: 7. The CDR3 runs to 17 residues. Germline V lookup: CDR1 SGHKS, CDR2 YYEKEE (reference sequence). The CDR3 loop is CASSLTGQGYDTGELFF. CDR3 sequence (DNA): TGTGCCAGCAGCTTGACGGGACAGGGATATGACACCGGGGAGCTGTTTTTT.

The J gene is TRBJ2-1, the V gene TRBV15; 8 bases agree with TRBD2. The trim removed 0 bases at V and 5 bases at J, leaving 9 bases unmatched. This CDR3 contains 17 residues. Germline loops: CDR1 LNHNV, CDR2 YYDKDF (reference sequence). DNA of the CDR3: TGTGCCACCAGCAGAGATCCATGGGGACTAGTGAACAATGAGCAGTTCTTC. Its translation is CATSRDPWGLVNNEQFF.

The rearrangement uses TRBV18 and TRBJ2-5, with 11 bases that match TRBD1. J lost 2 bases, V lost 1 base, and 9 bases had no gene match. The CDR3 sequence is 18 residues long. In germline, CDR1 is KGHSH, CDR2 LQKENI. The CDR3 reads CASSPLSPGTGGQETQYF. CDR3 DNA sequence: TGTGCCAGCTCACCACTATCCCCCGGGACAGGGGGGCAAGAGACCCAGTACTTC.

Here the CDR3 reads CASSSPRQTGGNYGYTF. CDR3 nucleotide sequence: TGTGCCAGCAGCTCTCCCCGACAGACAGGGGGTAACTATGGCTACACCTTC. The chain links TRBV9 to TRBJ1-2, with TRBD1 matching over 9 bases. This CDR3 comprises 17 residues. The V and J ends lost 4 bases and 1 base, in that order; junction bases with no gene match: 11. Germline assignment: CDR1 SGDLS and CDR2 YYNGEE.

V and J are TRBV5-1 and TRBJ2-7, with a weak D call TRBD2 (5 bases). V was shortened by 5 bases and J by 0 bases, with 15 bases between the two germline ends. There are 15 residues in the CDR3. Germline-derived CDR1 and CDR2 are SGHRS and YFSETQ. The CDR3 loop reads CASRPDSSISYEQYF. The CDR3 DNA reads TGCGCCAGCAGGCCGGACTCGTCGATCTCCTACGAGCAGTACTTC.

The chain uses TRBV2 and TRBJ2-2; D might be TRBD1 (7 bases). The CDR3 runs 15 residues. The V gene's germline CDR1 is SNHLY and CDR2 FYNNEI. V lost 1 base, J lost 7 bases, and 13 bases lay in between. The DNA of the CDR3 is TGTGCCAGCAGTGAAGAGAGGGGGCGGGGCGGGGAGCTGTTTTTT. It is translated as CASSEERGRGGELFF.

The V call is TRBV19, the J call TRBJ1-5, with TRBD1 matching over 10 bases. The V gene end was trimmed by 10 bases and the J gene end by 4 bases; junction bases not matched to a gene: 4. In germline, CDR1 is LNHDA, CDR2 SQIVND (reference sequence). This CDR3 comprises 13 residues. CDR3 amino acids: CAIDRGQNQPQHF. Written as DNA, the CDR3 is TGTGCCATTGACAGGGGGCAGAATCAGCCCCAGCATTTT.

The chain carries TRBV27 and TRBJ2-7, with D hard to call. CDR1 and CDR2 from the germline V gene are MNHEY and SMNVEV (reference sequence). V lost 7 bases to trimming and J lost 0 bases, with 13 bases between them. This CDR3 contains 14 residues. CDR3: CASKLSLSSYEQYF. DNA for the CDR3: TGTGCCAGCAAGCTCTCTTTGAGCTCCTACGAGCAGTACTTC.

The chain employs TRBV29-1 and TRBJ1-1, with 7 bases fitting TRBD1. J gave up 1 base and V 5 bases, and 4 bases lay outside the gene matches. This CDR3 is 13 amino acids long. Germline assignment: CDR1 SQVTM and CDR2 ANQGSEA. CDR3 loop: CSVRTGGNTEAFF. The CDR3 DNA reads TGCAGCGTTCGGACAGGAGGGAACACTGAAGCTTTCTTT.

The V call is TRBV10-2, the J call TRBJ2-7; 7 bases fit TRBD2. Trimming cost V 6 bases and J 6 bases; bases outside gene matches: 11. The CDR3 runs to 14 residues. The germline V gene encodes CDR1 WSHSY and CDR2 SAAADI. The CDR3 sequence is CASRLGGSGSEQYF. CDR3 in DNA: TGCGCCAGCAGACTGGGGGGGTCTGGTTCCGAGCAGTACTTC.

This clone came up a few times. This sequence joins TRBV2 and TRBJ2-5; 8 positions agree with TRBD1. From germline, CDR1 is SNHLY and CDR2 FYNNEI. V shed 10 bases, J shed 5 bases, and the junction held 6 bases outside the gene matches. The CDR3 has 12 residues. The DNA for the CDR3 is TGTGCCAAGACAGGGGTCGGGGAGACCCAGTACTTC. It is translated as CAKTGVGETQYF.